Listed here is a single TCR beta chain. Measured with immunoSEQ multiplex PCR; TCRdb has only the in-frame clones, and not every one. The sample lists under 15,000 clones, roughly 69% occurring once. Looked up from germline, CDR1 is SNHLY and CDR2 is FYNNEI. CDR3 length: 14 residues. The ends were cut back, 3 bases at V and 5 bases at J, with 11 bases in the middle. The data were taken from a study of neoadjuvant anti-PD-1 for oral cavity cancer. Study information: Around day 43, patients without progression received a fourth nivolumab dose before surgery.

These oral cavity squamous cell carcinomas were HPV-negative and locally advanced. Analysis of PBMCs was direct, with no culture step. The clonotype was recovered from a person between 40 and 85 years old with oral cavity squamous cell carcinoma. The V gene is TRBV2, the J gene TRBJ1-5; possibly TRBD1 for D (6 bases). The specimen was PBMCs, collected before nivolumab (anti-PD-1) treatment. The CDR3: CASSDHRADQPQHF. The DNA of the CDR3 is TGTGCCAGCAGTGACCACAGGGCCGATCAGCCCCAGCATTTT.